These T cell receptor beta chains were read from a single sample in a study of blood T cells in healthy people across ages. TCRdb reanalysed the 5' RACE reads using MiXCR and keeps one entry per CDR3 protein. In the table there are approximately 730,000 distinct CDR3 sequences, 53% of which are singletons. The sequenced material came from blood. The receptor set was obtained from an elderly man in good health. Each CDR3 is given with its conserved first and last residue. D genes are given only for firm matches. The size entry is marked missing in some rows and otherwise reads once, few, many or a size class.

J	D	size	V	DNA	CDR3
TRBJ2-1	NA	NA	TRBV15	TGTGCCACCAGCAGAGACCCCCAACCTGACGATGAGCAGTTCTTC	CATSRDPQPDDEQFF
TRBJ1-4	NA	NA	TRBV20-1	TGCAGTGCTAGAGGCTCCGGGGCCCTCGAAAAACTGTTTTTT	CSARGSGALEKLFF
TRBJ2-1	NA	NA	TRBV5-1	TGCGCCAGCAGCCCACGGGTGCGACCCGGTCAGGGCTACAATGAGCAGTTCTTC	CASSPRVRPGQGYNEQFF
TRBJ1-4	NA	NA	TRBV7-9	TGTGCCAGCAGCTTAAGGACTGGACAGAAGCAAAATGAAAAACTGTTTTTT	CASSLRTGQKQNEKLFF
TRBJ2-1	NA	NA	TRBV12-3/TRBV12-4	TGTGCCAGCAGCCTGGGACTCTCGCGACGGTACAATGAGCAGTTCTTC	CASSLGLSRRYNEQFF
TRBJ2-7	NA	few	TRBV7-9	TGTGCCAGCAGCTTAGCGGCAGAGAAATACGAGCAGTACTTC	CASSLAAEKYEQYF
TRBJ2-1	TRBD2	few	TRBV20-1	TGCAGTGCTGGATCCCCTAGCGGAGTCTACAATGAGCAGTTCTTC	CSAGSPSGVYNEQFF
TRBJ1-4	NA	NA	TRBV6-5	TGTGCCAGCAGAAGGAGGAGTCTTGAAAAACTGTTTTTT	CASRRRSLEKLFF
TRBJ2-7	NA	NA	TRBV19	TGTGCCAGTAGTAACTTAGACTATACGAACTACGAGCAGTACTTC	CASSNLDYTNYEQYF
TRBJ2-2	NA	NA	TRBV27	TGTGCCAGCAGGACCCCCGGTTTAGGATCCGGGGAGCTGTTTTTT	CASRTPGLGSGELFF
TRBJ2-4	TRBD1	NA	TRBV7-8	TGTGCCAGCAGCTTCCAGACCGGACAGGGGGCCTGTGAGCAGTACTTC	CASSFQTGQGACEQYF
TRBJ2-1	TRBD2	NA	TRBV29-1	TGCAGCGTCTTGGGACTAGCGGGAGGGCTATCCTACAATGAGCAGTTCTTC	CSVLGLAGGLSYNEQFF
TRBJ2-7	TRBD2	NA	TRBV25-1	TGTGCCAGCAGTGGCTCTAGCGGGAGGTCGAACGAGCAGTACTTC	CASSGSSGRSNEQYF
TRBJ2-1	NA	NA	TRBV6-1	TGTGCCCTCACCCTTCCCGGCGGGATCGACAATGAGCAGTTCTTC	CALTLPGGIDNEQFF
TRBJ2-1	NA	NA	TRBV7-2	TGTGCCGGCAGCACGGGACAGGGGACCAGCGGGAGGGCCATATATGAGCAGTTCTTC	CAGSTGQGTSGRAIYEQFF
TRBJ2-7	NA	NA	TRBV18	TGTGCCAGCCCACCAATCGATTCAGGTTCCGAGCAGTACTTC	CASPPIDSGSEQYF
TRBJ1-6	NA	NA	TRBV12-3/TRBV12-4	TGTGCCAGCAGTTTAGATGGCGGGCCACCCCTCCACTTT	CASSLDGGPPLHF
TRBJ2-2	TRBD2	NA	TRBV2	TGTGCCAGCAGGTCTAGCGGAGCCGCCGGGGAGCTGTTTTTT	CASRSSGAAGELFF
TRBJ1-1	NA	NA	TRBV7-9	TGTGCCAGCAGCGCCTACGGACGAAACACTGAAGCTTTCTTT	CASSAYGRNTEAFF
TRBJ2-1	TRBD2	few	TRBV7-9	TGTGCCAGCAGCTTAGTGGGGACTAGCGGGGGCAATGAGCAGTTCTTC	CASSLVGTSGGNEQFF
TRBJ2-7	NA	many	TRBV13	TGTGCCAGCAGCCGCCATGGGACTGGATCTTACGAGCAGTACTTC	CASSRHGTGSYEQYF
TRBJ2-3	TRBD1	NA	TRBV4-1	TGCGCCAGCAGCCAAGCCCAAACAGGGGGCATGGGATACGCGTATTTT	CASSQAQTGGMGYAYF
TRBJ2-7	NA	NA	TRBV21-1	TGTGCCACCGTTCTTTTCTCGACGGGTTACGAGCAGTACTTC	CATVLFSTGYEQYF
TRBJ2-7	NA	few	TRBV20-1	TGCAGTGCTAGAGATCCGACGGGGCCCTCCTACGAGCAGTACTTC	CSARDPTGPSYEQYF
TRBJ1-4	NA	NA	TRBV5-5	TGTGCCAGCAGCTCTACTACGGGGTTTAATGAAAAACTGTTTTTT	CASSSTTGFNEKLFF
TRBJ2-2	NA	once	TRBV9	TGTGCCAGCAGCGTAGCCGGGACGACGAACACCGGGGAGCTGTTTTTT	CASSVAGTTNTGELFF
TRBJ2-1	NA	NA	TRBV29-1	TGCAGCGGGGGGGCAGGACTGCAGTTCTTC	CSGGAGLQFF
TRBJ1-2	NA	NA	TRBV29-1	TGCAGCGTTGCCCTAACAGGGAGTGGCTACACCTTC	CSVALTGSGYTF
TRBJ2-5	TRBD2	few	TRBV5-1	TGCGCCAGCAGCTGGGGACTAGCGGGAGTCGGAGAGCAGTACTTC	CASSWGLAGVGEQYF
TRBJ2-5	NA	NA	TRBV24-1	TGTGCCACCAGTGATTCCCGATTCGGGGAAGAGACCCAGTACTTC	CATSDSRFGEETQYF
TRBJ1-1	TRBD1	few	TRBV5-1	TGCGCCAGCAGCAAGTCCGGGACAGCTGACACTGAAGCTTTCTTT	CASSKSGTADTEAFF
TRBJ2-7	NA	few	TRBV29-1	TGCAGCGTTGGGGGCCGTGGGGGAGTCCTCCACGAGCAGTACTTC	CSVGGRGGVLHEQYF
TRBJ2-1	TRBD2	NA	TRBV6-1	TGTGCCAGCAGTGAGAGGGGCCTGGCGGGAGGGTTCTTC	CASSERGLAGGFF
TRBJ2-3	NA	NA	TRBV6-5	TGTGCCAGCAGTTACTCTAAGGAACTAGCACCTAGCACAGATACGCAGTATTTT	CASSYSKELAPSTDTQYF
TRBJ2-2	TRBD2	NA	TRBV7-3	TGTGCCAGCAGCTTAAAGGCTAGCGGGGCGACGAACACCGGGGAGCTGTTTTTT	CASSLKASGATNTGELFF
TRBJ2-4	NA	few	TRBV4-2	TGTGCCAGCAGCCCGATCGGGGGTCGTAGCGGCCCTATCCCTGAGTACTTC	CASSPIGGRSGPIPEYF
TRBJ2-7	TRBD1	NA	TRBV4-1	TGCGCCAGCAGCCAAGCGGGAACAGGGGGAGCCTACAATGGGCAGTACTTC	CASSQAGTGGAYNGQYF
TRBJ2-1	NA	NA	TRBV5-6	TGTGCCAGCAGCTCTTCTCGCTCCTACAATGAGCAGTTCTTC	CASSSSRSYNEQFF
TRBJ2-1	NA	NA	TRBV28	TGTGCCAGCAGTACCCTCGGGGCCGCCTACAATGAGCAGTTCTTC	CASSTLGAAYNEQFF
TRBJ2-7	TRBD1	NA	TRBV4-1	TGCGCCAGCAGCCAAGAAAGGACAGGGCTTCCCTACGAGCAGTACTTC	CASSQERTGLPYEQYF
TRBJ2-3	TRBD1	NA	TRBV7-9	TGTGCCAGCAGCTTGGAGAGGGACAGACCGCGATACGCGTATTTT	CASSLERDRPRYAYF
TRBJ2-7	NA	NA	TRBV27	TGTGCCAGCAGCTCAGCGCGCTGGGGCGGGATGTACGAGCAGTACTTC	CASSSARWGGMYEQYF